One sample yielded the 18 T cell receptor beta chains listed below, sequenced in a study of blood T cell repertoires in COVID-19. Assay: immunoSEQ multiplex PCR; the TCRdb copy retains only in-frame clones and omits some. The table records 300,000 to 400,000 clones, 75% to 90% of them present only once. The sequencing sample was made of peripheral blood. The receptors come from a woman between 45 and 60 years old with COVID-19, enrolled during active disease.

The V call is TRBV5-1, the J call TRBJ2-7; 12 bases line up with TRBD1. The CDR3 is 15 residues long. Germline CDR1 is SGHRS and CDR2 is YFSETQ. J was trimmed by 4 bases and V by 6 bases; bases with no gene match: 8. The CDR3 loop reads CASIPGTGGSYEQYF. CDR3 DNA: TGCGCCAGCATCCCCGGGACAGGGGGCAGTTACGAGCAGTACTTC.

V and J are TRBV2 and TRBJ2-1; weak D call: TRBD2 (7 bases). Germline V gene data show CDR1 as SNHLY and CDR2 as FYNNEI. This CDR3 is 16 amino acids long. V was clipped by 8 bases and J by 6 bases, with 23 bases between them. For the CDR3, the DNA is TGTGCCAGCCAGAGACTAGGGGGGGTTACTGGCAATGAGCAGTTCTTC. It specifies CASQRLGGVTGNEQFF.

The V call is TRBV19, the J call TRBJ2-7; D is possibly TRBD1 (6 bases). The CDR3 sequence is 14 residues long. Trimming took off 3 bases at V and 5 bases at J, with 14 bases between the two ends. The germline CDR1 and CDR2 sequences are LNHDA and SQIVND (reference sequence). CDR3 sequence reads: CASSIRTVTNEQYF. The CDR3 nucleotides are TGTGCCAGTAGTATTAGGACAGTGACGAACGAGCAGTACTTC.

The chain links TRBV15 to TRBJ1-5, with 9 bases aligning to TRBD1. The ends lost 0 bases at V and 7 bases at J; junction bases unmatched: 7. CDR1 LNHNV and CDR2 YYDKDF come from the germline V gene (reference sequence). CDR3 length equals 16 residues. The CDR3 here is CATSRDLGTGSQPQHF. DNA of the CDR3: TGTGCCACCAGCAGAGATCTGGGGACAGGGTCACAGCCCCAGCATTTT.

This chain links TRBV2 with TRBJ1-5, with D perhaps matching TRBD1 (5 bases). CDR3 length: 13 amino acids. The V end was cut by 8 bases, the J end by 0 bases, with 8 bases between. Germline lookup yields CDR1 SNHLY and CDR2 FYNNEI. CDR3 in DNA: TGTGCCAGCGTAGGGGATAGCAATCAGCCCCAGCATTTT. Its translation: CASVGDSNQPQHF. The full variable domain, its missing parts supplied by reference TRBV2 and TRBJ1-5, is EPEVTQTPSHQVTQMGQEVILRCVPISNHLYFYWYRQILGQKVEFLVSFYNNEISEKSEIFDDQFSVERPDGSNFTLKIRSTKLEDSAMYFCASVGDSNQPQHFGDGTRLSIL.

J is TRBJ2-3 and V is TRBV18, with TRBD2 as a possible D gene (5 bases). Germline V lookup: CDR1 KGHSH, CDR2 LQKENI. The V end was cut by 1 base, the J end by 2 bases, with 13 bases between. The CDR3 contains 16 residues. For the CDR3, the DNA is TGTGCCAGCTCACCACTAGGAGTCGGGAACACAGATACGCAGTATTTT. Translated, it gives CASSPLGVGNTDTQYF.

The gene calls are TRBV6-5 and TRBJ1-2, with 12 bases aligning to TRBD1. The V gene end was trimmed by 6 bases and the J gene end by 8 bases; junction bases not matched to a gene: 10. The germline V gene encodes CDR1 MNHEY and CDR2 SVGAGI. This CDR3 is built from 15 residues. CDR3: CASRGPGQGAFGYTF. The CDR3 bases are TGTGCCAGCAGAGGACCGGGACAGGGGGCTTTCGGCTACACCTTC.

The chain employs TRBV20-1 and TRBJ1-1; 7 bases line up with TRBD1. CDR1 is DFQATT, CDR2 SNEGSKA, per germline (reference sequence). This CDR3 is 10 amino acids long. With V trimmed by 3 bases and J by 8 bases, 0 bases remained unmatched. CDR3 sequence: CSARDREAFF. Here the CDR3 DNA reads TGCAGTGCTAGGGACAGGGAAGCTTTCTTT.

V gene TRBV5-1 combines with J gene TRBJ1-1; 10 positions match TRBD1. The germline CDR1 and CDR2 sequences are SGHRS and YFSETQ. V shed 3 bases and J 4 bases; nucleotides not matched to a gene: 9. This CDR3 is 16 amino acids long. The CDR3 DNA reads as TGCGCCAGCAGCTCGTCCTCGACAGGGGGCTTCACTGAAGCTTTCTTT. It translates to CASSSSSTGGFTEAFF.

This clone was detected only once. This chain joins TRBV5-6 and TRBJ1-2; 7 nucleotides align to TRBD1. Germline loops: CDR1 SGHDT, CDR2 YYEEEE. The CDR3 consists of 16 residues. J lost 0 bases, V lost 1 base, and 6 bases had no gene match. Here the CDR3 reads CASSLPPGQSNYGYTF. CDR3 DNA: TGTGCCAGCAGCTTGCCTCCGGGACAGTCTAACTATGGCTACACCTTC.

This clone was counted a single time. The chain couples TRBV25-1 to TRBJ2-2; 8 bases agree with TRBD2. J gave up 7 bases and V 3 bases, and 7 bases lay outside the gene matches. The CDR3 contains 15 residues. Germline values: CDR1 MGHDK, CDR2 SYGVNS. The CDR3 protein is CASSDMGLDFGELFF. The CDR3 DNA reads as TGTGCCAGCAGTGACATGGGACTAGATTTCGGGGAGCTGTTTTTT.

J is TRBJ2-2 and V is TRBV5-1, with D maybe TRBD2 (5 bases). The ends were cut back, 6 bases at V and 3 bases at J, with 6 bases in the middle. This CDR3 is 12 amino acids long. Germline V gives CDR1 SGHRS, CDR2 YFSETQ. The CDR3 reads CASTRDTGELFF. CDR3 coding DNA: TGCGCCAGCACGAGGGACACCGGGGAGCTGTTTTTT.

The chain links TRBV19 to TRBJ1-1; the D gene is possibly TRBD1 (6 bases). The CDR3 sequence is 12 residues long. Germline V gene sequence: CDR1 LNHDA, CDR2 SQIVND (reference sequence). CDR3 in amino acids: CATGYTNTEAFF. The CDR3 DNA reads TGTGCAACAGGGTATACGAACACTGAAGCTTTCTTT. The full variable domain, completed using reference TRBV19 and TRBJ1-1, is DGGITQSPKYLFRKEGQNVTLSCEQNLNHDAMYWYRQDPGQGLRLIYYSQIVNDFQKGDIAEGYSVSREKKESFPLTVTSAQKNPTAFYLCATGYTNTEAFFGQGTRLTVV.

The gene calls are TRBV19 and TRBJ1-1, with a possible D match to TRBD1 (6 bases). The germline V gene has CDR1 LNHDA and CDR2 SQIVND (reference sequence). This CDR3 spans 15 amino acids. With 5 bases removed from V and 1 base from J, the gap between germline ends came to 14 bases. CDR3 in amino acids: CASSLPGHRNTEAFF. Written as DNA, the CDR3 is TGTGCCAGTAGTCTCCCGGGACATAGGAACACTGAAGCTTTCTTT.

The rearrangement uses TRBV25-1 and TRBJ2-1, with a possible D match to TRBD1 (5 bases). The CDR3 loop spans 12 amino acids. Germline V gene data show CDR1 as MGHDK and CDR2 as SYGVNS. V gave up 0 bases and J gave up 15 bases, with 12 bases separating them. The CDR3 loop reads CASSEYRAGWFF. The DNA of the CDR3 is TGTGCCAGCAGTGAATATCGGGCAGGGTGGTTCTTC.

The gene calls are TRBV6-1 and TRBJ2-7; perhaps TRBD1 as D (6 bases). The CDR3 sequence is 15 residues long. Germline-derived CDR1 and CDR2 are MNHNS and SASEGT. The V end was cut by 2 bases, the J end by 3 bases, with 14 bases between. CDR3 in DNA: TGTGCCAGCAGTGAAACACAGGGAATCGGCTACGAGCAGTACTTC. Translating gives CASSETQGIGYEQYF.

The chain uses TRBV5-4 and TRBJ2-6; no clear D. The CDR3 is 15 amino acids. With 0 bases removed from V and 2 bases from J, the gap between germline ends came to 6 bases. Germline-derived CDR1 and CDR2 are SGHNT and YYREEE (reference sequence). CDR3 nucleotide sequence: TGTGCCAGCAGCTTGGTCCATGCTGGGGCCAACGTCCTGACTTTC. Translating it yields CASSLVHAGANVLTF.

In its sample, this clone was seen once. The genes are TRBV30 and TRBJ1-1; D unclear. The CDR3 contains 16 residues. V lost 3 bases, J lost 5 bases, and 22 bases lay in between. The germline V gene has CDR1 GTSNPN and CDR2 SVGIG (reference sequence). The chain's CDR3 is CAWSLYPRGDDTEAFF. The CDR3 region has the DNA TGTGCCTGGAGCCTCTATCCGAGAGGAGATGATACTGAAGCTTTCTTT.